A selection of T cell receptor beta chains follows, all from one sample in a study of CXCR4 blockade with PD-1 therapy in pancreatic cancer. Here immunoSEQ multiplex PCR was the method, and the copy in TCRdb shows in-frame clones only, minus some. This sample carries 1,500 or so clones, roughly two fifths of them seen once, and the ten largest clones take 16%. Sequencing input: tumor tissue. The receptors shown here come from a human donor with pancreatic ductal adenocarcinoma. Each CDR3 is given with its conserved first and last residue. D genes are given only for firm matches. Expanded clones get a size class; other rows say once, few or many, or leave the size out.

d_gene,abundance,j_gene,v_gene,CDR3aa,CDR3nt
.,few,TRBJ1-1,TRBV6-8,CASSYSAGVLNTEAFF,TGTGCCAGCAGTTACTCGGCGGGGGTTTTGAACACTGAAGCTTTCTTT
TRBD2,few,TRBJ2-1,TRBV12-5,CASDDGRSGVNNEQFF,TGTGCCAGCGATGATGGCCGCAGCGGGGTCAACAATGAGCAGTTCTTC
.,.,TRBJ2-1,TRBV4-1,CASSQGPDRTYNEQFF,TGCGCCAGCAGCCAGGGGCCGGACAGAACTTACAATGAGCAGTTCTTC
.,.,TRBJ1-5,TRBV19,CASTGWGAGQPQHF,TGTGCCAGTACTGGGTGGGGGGCTGGTCAGCCCCAGCATTTT
TRBD2,.,TRBJ2-1,TRBV25-1,CASLAGSSYNEQFF,TGTGCCAGTCTAGCGGGGAGCTCCTACAATGAGCAGTTCTTC
.,.,TRBJ2-2,TRBV2,CASSGLVTGELFF,TGTGCCAGCAGTGGACTTGTGACCGGGGAGCTGTTTTTT
.,.,TRBJ2-5,TRBV19,CASSLPGIKETQYF,TGTGCCAGTAGTTTACCGGGAATTAAAGAGACCCAGTACTTC
.,.,TRBJ2-5,TRBV2,CASSETRGGGETQYF,TGTGCCAGCAGTGAAACAAGGGGGGGTGGTGAGACCCAGTACTTC
TRBD2,.,TRBJ2-2,TRBV9,CASTKLASGSGELFF,TGTGCCAGCACGAAACTAGCGTCAGGTAGCGGGGAGCTGTTTTTT
.,.,TRBJ1-2,TRBV25-1,CASSEAGIGYGYTF,TGTGCCAGCAGTGAGGCAGGGATCGGCTATGGCTACACCTTC
.,.,TRBJ1-2,TRBV19,CASSPRLRNGYTF,TGTGCCAGTAGTCCCCGGTTGCGGAATGGCTACACCTTC
.,.,TRBJ1-2,TRBV28,CASSTGGNYGYTF,TGTGCCAGTTCGACGGGGGGAAACTATGGCTACACCTTC
.,few,TRBJ1-1,TRBV19,CASSIDRRGVSGTEAFF,TGTGCCAGTAGTATAGATCGACGGGGGGTGAGCGGCACTGAAGCTTTCTTT
.,.,TRBJ2-3,TRBV6-8,CASSEQSDTQYF,TGTGCCAGCAGCGAGCAGAGTGATACGCAGTATTTT
.,.,TRBJ1-2,TRBV14,CASSQVMGYGYTF,TGTGCCAGCAGCCAAGTAATGGGTTATGGCTACACCTTC
.,few,TRBJ2-7,TRBV5-1,CASSLGVGLKSYEQYF,TGCGCCAGCAGCTTGGGGGTAGGGTTAAAGTCCTACGAGCAGTACTTC
.,few,TRBJ1-2,TRBV30,CAWDRTMNYGYTF,TGTGCCTGGGACAGAACAATGAACTATGGCTACACCTTC
.,.,TRBJ2-7,TRBV18,CASSPDGGTTYEQYF,TGTGCCAGCTCACCCGATGGGGGGACCACCTACGAGCAGTACTTC
.,.,TRBJ1-2,TRBV28,CASSILGGQGYTF,TGTGCCAGCAGTATATTGGGGGGGCAGGGCTACACCTTC
.,.,TRBJ1-1,TRBV12-5,CASGLPREPTAGRNTEAFF,TGTGCTAGTGGTTTGCCCCGAGAACCCACAGCGGGCCGGAACACTGAAGCTTTCTTT
.,.,TRBJ1-2,TRBV29-1,CSAMNRDLNGYTF,TGCAGCGCAATGAACCGGGATCTCAATGGCTACACCTTC